A single TCR beta chain is shown here with its context. The antigen remains unidentified. These data belong to a study of T cell responses to AZD1222 COVID-19 vaccine. Study-wide findings and caveats: Reportedly, nearly half the spike-specific TCRs target unmutated variant regions. White British donors predominated, females outnumbered males, and clonal diversity was possibly underestimated. The study sampled repertoires only after the peak T cell response.

The repertoire was sequenced with immunoSEQ multiplex PCR; TCRdb's copy has only in-frame clones and lacks some. The table has roughly 150,000 clones, approximately 92% seen once. CDR1 is KGHDR and CDR2 is SFDVKD in the germline V gene. The CDR3 spans 13 residues. V was pared by 3 bases and J by 4 bases, with 6 bases between. The source is an adult who received the AZD1222 COVID-19 vaccine. This specimen consisted of peripheral blood, obtained 28 days after the second AZD1222 dose. J is TRBJ1-5 and V is TRBV24-1, with D unclear. The CDR3 DNA follows: TGTGCCACCAGTGATACTCAGAATCAGCCCCAGCATTTT. Amino acids: CATSDTQNQPQHF.